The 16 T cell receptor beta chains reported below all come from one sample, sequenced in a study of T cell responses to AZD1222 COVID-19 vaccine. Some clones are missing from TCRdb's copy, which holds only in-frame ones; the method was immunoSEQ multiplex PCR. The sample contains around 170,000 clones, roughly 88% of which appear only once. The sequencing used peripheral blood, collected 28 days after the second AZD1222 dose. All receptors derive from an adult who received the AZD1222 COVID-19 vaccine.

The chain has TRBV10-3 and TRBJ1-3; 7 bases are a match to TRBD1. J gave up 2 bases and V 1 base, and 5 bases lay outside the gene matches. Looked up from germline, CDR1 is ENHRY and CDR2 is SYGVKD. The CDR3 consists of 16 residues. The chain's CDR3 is CAISEWGQITGNTIYF. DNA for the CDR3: TGTGCCATCAGTGAGTGGGGACAGATTACTGGAAACACCATATATTTT.

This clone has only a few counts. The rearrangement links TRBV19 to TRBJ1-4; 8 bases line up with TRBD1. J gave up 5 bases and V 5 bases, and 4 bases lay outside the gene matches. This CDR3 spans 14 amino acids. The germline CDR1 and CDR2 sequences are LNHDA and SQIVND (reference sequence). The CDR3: CASSSTGVNEKLFF. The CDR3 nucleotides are TGTGCCAGTAGTTCGACAGGGGTGAATGAAAAACTGTTTTTT.

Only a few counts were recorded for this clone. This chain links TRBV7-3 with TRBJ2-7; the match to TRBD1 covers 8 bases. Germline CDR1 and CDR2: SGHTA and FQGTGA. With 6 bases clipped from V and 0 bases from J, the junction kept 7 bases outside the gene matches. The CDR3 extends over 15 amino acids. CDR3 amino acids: CASRPGQVYSYEQYF. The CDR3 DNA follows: TGTGCCAGCAGGCCGGGACAGGTGTACTCCTACGAGCAGTACTTC.

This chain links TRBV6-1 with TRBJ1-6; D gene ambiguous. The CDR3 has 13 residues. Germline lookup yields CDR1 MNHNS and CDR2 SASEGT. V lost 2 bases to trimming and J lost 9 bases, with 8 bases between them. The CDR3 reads CASSERRFSPLHF. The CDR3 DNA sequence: TGTGCCAGCAGTGAACGGAGGTTTTCACCCCTCCACTTT.

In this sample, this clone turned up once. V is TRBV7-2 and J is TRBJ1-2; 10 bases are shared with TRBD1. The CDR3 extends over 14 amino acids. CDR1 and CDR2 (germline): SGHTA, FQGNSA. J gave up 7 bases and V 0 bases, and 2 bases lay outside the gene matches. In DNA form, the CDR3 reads TGTGCCAGCAGCTTAGCGGGGACAGGGGTTGGCTACACCTTC. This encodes CASSLAGTGVGYTF.

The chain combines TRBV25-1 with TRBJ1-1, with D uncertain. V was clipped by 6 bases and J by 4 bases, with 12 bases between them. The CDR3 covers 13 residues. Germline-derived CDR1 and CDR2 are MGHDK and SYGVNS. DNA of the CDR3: TGTGCCAGCAGAGAGCACATGGCCACTGAAGCTTTCTTT. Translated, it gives CASREHMATEAFF.

The CDR3 coding sequence is TGCGCCAGCAGGCGGACAGAAAACTACGAGCAGTACTTC. Amino acid sequence: CASRRTENYEQYF. The J gene is TRBJ2-7, the V gene TRBV10-1; D possibly corresponds to TRBD1 (6 bases). V dropped 6 bases and J dropped 3 bases, with 12 bases sitting between them. This CDR3 contains 13 residues. Germline V gene data show CDR1 as WNHNN and CDR2 as SYGVQD (reference sequence).

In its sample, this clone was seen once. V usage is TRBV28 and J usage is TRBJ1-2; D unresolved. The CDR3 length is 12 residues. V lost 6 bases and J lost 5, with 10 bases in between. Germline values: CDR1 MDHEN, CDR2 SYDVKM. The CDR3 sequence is CASSEFPYGYTF. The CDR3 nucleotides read TGTGCCAGCAGCGAGTTTCCATATGGCTACACCTTC.

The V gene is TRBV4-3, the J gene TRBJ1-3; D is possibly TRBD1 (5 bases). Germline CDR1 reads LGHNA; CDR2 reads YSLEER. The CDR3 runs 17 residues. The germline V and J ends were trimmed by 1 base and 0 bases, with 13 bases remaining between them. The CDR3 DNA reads TGCGCCAGCAGCCAAGTATTGCAGGGAGTCTCTGGAAACACCATATATTTT. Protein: CASSQVLQGVSGNTIYF.

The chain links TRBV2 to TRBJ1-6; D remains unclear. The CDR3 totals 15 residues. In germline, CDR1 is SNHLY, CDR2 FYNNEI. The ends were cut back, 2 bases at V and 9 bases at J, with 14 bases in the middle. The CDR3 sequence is CASSETPLPSSPLHF. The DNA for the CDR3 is TGTGCCAGCAGTGAAACACCGCTCCCTAGTTCACCCCTCCACTTT.

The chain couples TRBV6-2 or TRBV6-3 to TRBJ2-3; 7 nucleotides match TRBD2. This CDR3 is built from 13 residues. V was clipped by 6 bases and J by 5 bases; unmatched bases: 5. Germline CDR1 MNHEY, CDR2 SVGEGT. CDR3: CASSQTSLDTQYF. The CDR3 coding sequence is TGTGCCAGCAGCCAGACTAGCTTAGATACGCAGTATTTT.

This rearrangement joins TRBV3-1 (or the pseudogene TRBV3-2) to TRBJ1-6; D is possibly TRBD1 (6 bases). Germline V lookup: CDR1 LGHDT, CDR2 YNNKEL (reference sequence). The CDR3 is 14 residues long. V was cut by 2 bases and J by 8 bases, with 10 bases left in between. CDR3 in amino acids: CASSQPQGYSPLHF. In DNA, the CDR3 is TGTGCCAGCAGCCAACCACAGGGCTATTCACCCCTCCACTTT.

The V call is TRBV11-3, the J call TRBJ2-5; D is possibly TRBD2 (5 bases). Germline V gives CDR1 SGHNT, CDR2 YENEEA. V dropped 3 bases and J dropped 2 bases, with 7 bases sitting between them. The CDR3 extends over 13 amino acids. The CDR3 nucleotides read TGTGCCAGCAGCTTTACTAGGCAAGAGACCCAGTACTTC. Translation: CASSFTRQETQYF.

CDR3 in DNA: TGTGCCAGTGGGAACATGGGGGCGCGGAACACTGAAGCTTTCTTT. Its translation is CASGNMGARNTEAFF. V is TRBV19 and J is TRBJ1-1; weak D call: TRBD1 (6 bases). This CDR3 is 15 amino acids long. The ends were cut back, 8 bases at V and 1 base at J, with 17 bases in the middle. CDR1 and CDR2 (germline): LNHDA, SQIVND (reference sequence).

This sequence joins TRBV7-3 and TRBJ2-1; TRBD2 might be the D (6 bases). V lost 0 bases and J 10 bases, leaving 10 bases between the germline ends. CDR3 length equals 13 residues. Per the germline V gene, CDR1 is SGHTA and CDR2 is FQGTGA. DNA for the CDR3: TGTGCCAGCAGCTTAACGCCGGCGGGGGAGCAGTTCTTC. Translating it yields CASSLTPAGEQFF.

CDR3 residues: CATSRGEGGNQPQHF. CDR3 sequence (DNA): TGTGCCACCAGCAGAGGAGAAGGGGGCAATCAGCCCCAGCATTTT. The chain employs TRBV15 and TRBJ1-5, with D perhaps TRBD1 (5 bases). CDR1 is LNHNV and CDR2 is YYDKDF in the germline V gene (reference sequence). V was clipped by 1 base and J by 2 bases, with 9 bases between them. CDR3 size: 15 residues.